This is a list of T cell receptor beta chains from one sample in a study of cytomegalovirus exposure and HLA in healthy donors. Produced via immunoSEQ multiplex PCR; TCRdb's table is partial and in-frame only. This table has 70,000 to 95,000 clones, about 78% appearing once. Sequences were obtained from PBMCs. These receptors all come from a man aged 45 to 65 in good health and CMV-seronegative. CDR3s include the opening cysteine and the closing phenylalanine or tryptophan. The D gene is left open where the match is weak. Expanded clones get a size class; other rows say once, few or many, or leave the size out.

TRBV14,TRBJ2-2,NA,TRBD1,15,CASSQGTGGFRELFF,TGTGCCAGCAGCCAAGGGACAGGGGGGTTCCGGGAGCTGTTTTTT
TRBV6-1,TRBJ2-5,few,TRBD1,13,CASGGTGQETQYF,TGTGCCAGCGGCGGGACAGGGCAAGAGACCCAGTACTTC
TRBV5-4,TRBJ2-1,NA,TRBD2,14,CASSGLAGGNEQFF,TGTGCCAGCTCGGGACTAGCGGGGGGGAATGAGCAGTTCTTC
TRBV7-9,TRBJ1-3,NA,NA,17,CASSLVARLASGNTIYF,TGTGCCAGCAGCTTAGTGGCCCGCTTAGCCTCTGGAAACACCATATATTTT
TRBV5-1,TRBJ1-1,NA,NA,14,CASSLRGPTPRAFF,TGCGCCAGCAGCTTGCGCGGCCCCACCCCTCGGGCTTTCTTT
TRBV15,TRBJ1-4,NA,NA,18,CATSSRRGTGTTNEKLFF,TGTGCCACCAGCTCTCGTCGTGGCACGGGAACAACTAATGAAAAACTGTTTTTT
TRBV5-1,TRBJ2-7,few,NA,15,CASSLYPGRVGEQYF,TGCGCCAGCAGCCTCTACCCCGGCAGGGTTGGAGAGCAGTACTTC
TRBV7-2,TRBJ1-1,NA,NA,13,CASSSTARQAAFF,TGTGCCAGCAGCTCAACTGCCCGCCAGGCGGCTTTCTTT
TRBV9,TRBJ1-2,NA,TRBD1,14,CASSAPGTGYGYTF,TGTGCCAGCAGCGCGCCCGGGACAGGGTATGGCTACACCTTC
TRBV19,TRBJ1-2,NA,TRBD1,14,CASSILQGAYGYTF,TGTGCCAGTAGTATCCTACAGGGGGCCTATGGCTACACCTTC
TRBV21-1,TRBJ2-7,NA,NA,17,CASSKYYRAGGLYEQYF,TGTGCCAGCAGCAAATATTATAGGGCAGGGGGATTGTACGAGCAGTACTTC
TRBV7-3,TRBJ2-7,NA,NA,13,CASSLELWSEQYF,TGTGCCAGCAGCCTCGAACTATGGAGCGAGCAGTACTTC
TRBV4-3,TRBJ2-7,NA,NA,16,CASSLGGVRGGNEQYF,TGCGCCAGCAGCCTGGGTGGGGTAAGAGGGGGTAATGAGCAGTACTTC
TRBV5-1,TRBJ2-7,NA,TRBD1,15,CASSLLPDRTYEQYF,TGCGCCAGCAGCTTGCTCCCGGACAGGACGTACGAGCAGTACTTC
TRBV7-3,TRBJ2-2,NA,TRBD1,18,CASSRAGTGPPRSGELFF,TGTGCCAGCAGCCGAGCCGGGACAGGGCCTCCGAGATCCGGGGAGCTGTTTTTT
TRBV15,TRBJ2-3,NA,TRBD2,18,CATSPLVGLAGSTDTQYF,TGTGCCACCAGCCCCCTTGTCGGGTTAGCGGGGAGCACAGATACGCAGTATTTT
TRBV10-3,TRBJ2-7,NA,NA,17,CAISTPLGQSSSYEQYF,TGTGCCATCAGCACACCCCTTGGACAGTCCAGCTCCTACGAGCAGTACTTC
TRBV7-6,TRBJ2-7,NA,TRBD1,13,CASSWGQTYEQYF,TGTGCCAGCAGCTGGGGACAGACCTACGAGCAGTACTTC